This TCR beta chain was sequenced in a study of early T cells in non-severe SARS-CoV-2 infection. This clonotype was found many times. CDR1 and CDR2 (germline): MDHEN, SYDVKM. With 10 bases clipped from V and 5 bases from J, the junction kept 6 bases outside the gene matches. The CDR3 extends over 13 amino acids. TCRdb recomputed calls from the 5' RACE reads with MiXCR, one row per CDR3 protein. This table holds 85,000 to 90,000 distinct CDR3 sequences, about 14% found once. The chain employs TRBV28 and TRBJ1-2; TRBD1 matches 11 bases. Sequenced material: whole blood. This TCR was sampled from an adult who was a healthcare worker with PCR-confirmed SARS-CoV-2 infection or an uninfected control (not recorded which). CDR3 in amino acids: CAIKDRGPYGYTF. Here the CDR3 DNA reads TGTGCCATTAAGGACAGGGGGCCGTATGGCTACACCTTC.